Shown below are 27 T cell receptor beta chains from a single sample sequenced in a study of cytomegalovirus exposure and HLA in healthy donors. The PCR was carried out with 60 Vbeta primers and 13 Jbeta primers. Some clones are missing from TCRdb's copy, which holds only in-frame ones; the method was immunoSEQ multiplex PCR. The top ten hold about 7.7% of the sample, which has 150,000 to 200,000 clones, 65% to 85% seen once. Specimen: PBMCs. These TCRs come from a woman in her thirties or forties in good health and CMV-seropositive.

The chain uses TRBV9 and TRBJ1-6, with D tentatively TRBD1 (6 bases). This CDR3 spans 17 amino acids. V lost 3 bases and J 6 bases, leaving 19 bases between the germline ends. In germline, CDR1 is SGDLS, CDR2 YYNGEE. The chain's CDR3 is CASSDPTGLITNSPLHF. The CDR3 DNA sequence: TGTGCCAGCAGCGACCCGACAGGACTCATAACTAATTCACCCCTCCACTTT. The full variable domain, completed using reference TRBV9 and TRBJ1-6, is DSGVTQTPKHLITATGQRVTLRCSPRSGDLSVYWYQQSLDQGLQFLIQYYNGEERAKGNILERFSAQQFPDLHSELNLSSLELGDSALYFCASSDPTGLITNSPLHFGNGTRLTVT.

This clone was seen just once. The chain carries TRBV5-8 and TRBJ1-6; possibly TRBD1 for D (5 bases). V shed 4 bases and J shed 10 bases, with 15 bases lying between them. The CDR3 runs 14 residues. Germline V gives CDR1 SGHTS, CDR2 YDEGEE. The CDR3 coding sequence is TGTGCCAGCAGCCGGATAGGGGTAGGGTCACCCCTCCACTTT. This codes for CASSRIGVGSPLHF.

This rearrangement joins TRBV10-3 to TRBJ2-2; 7 bases are a match to TRBD1. This CDR3 contains 16 residues. The germline V gene encodes CDR1 ENHRY and CDR2 SYGVKD. Losses at the gene ends were 2 bases for V and 7 bases for J; bases not matched to a gene: 10. This CDR3 is CAISEIGGESGGELFF. The CDR3 DNA reads TGTGCCATCAGTGAGATAGGGGGCGAATCGGGCGGGGAGCTGTTTTTT.

In this sample, this clone turned up once. This rearrangement joins TRBV6-5 to TRBJ1-1; D is unresolved. V was cut by 0 bases and J by 7 bases, with 6 bases left in between. Looked up from germline, CDR1 is MNHEY and CDR2 is SVGAGI. CDR3 size: 12 residues. Written as DNA, the CDR3 is TGTGCCAGCAGTTACTCGACGGGTGAAGCTTTCTTT. Its protein is CASSYSTGEAFF.

The chain is built from TRBV7-3 and TRBJ2-5, with TRBD1 identical over 8 bases. V was pared by 5 bases and J by 4 bases, with 12 bases of the junction left unmatched. CDR1 and CDR2 from the germline V gene are SGHTA and FQGTGA. The CDR3 is 16 residues long. The DNA of the CDR3 is TGTGCCAGCAGCGAGCACGGACCCGACAGGGGAGAGACCCAGTACTTC. This codes for CASSEHGPDRGETQYF.

The chain employs TRBV9 and TRBJ2-5, with a possible D match to TRBD1 (5 bases). The CDR3 contains 15 residues. Germline V lookup: CDR1 SGDLS, CDR2 YYNGEE. Trimming removed 4 bases at V and 3 bases at J, with 16 bases between. In DNA form, the CDR3 reads TGTGCCAGCAGCCCACACAGCCAGACAGAAGAGACCCAGTACTTC. This sequence encodes CASSPHSQTEETQYF.

The genes are TRBV4-2 and TRBJ2-5; D possibly corresponds to TRBD1 (6 bases). The V gene's germline CDR1 is LGHNA and CDR2 YNFKEQ. V lost 1 base and J lost 6, with 15 bases in between. There are 15 residues in the CDR3. CDR3 amino acids: CASSQVGGGEKTQYF. Written as DNA, the CDR3 is TGTGCCAGCAGCCAAGTGGGTGGGGGCGAGAAGACCCAGTACTTC.

The chain employs TRBV30 and TRBJ2-1; 7 nucleotides line up with TRBD2. Unmatched junction bases numbered 7, after V lost 4 bases and J lost 4 bases. Germline CDR1 is GTSNPN and CDR2 is SVGIG (reference sequence). The CDR3 length is 14 residues. The CDR3 DNA follows: TGTGCCTGGACTCGGACTAGAGGGTACAATGAGCAGTTCTTC. As protein: CAWTRTRGYNEQFF.

This clone turned up a few times. The rearrangement links TRBV6-5 to TRBJ1-2; unclear D gene. Trimming stripped 2 bases from V and 7 bases from J, with 8 bases between. Germline lookup yields CDR1 MNHEY and CDR2 SVGAGI. This CDR3 spans 12 amino acids. CDR3 in DNA: TGTGCCAGCAGTTACGGAGGGCTTGGCTACACCTTC. It yields the protein CASSYGGLGYTF.

V gene TRBV30 combines with J gene TRBJ1-1; D remains unclear. The CDR3 spans 15 residues. Germline CDR1 is GTSNPN and CDR2 is SVGIG (reference sequence). V dropped 1 base and J dropped 2 bases, with 14 bases sitting between them. The CDR3: CAWSESSSVNTEAFF. CDR3 nucleotide sequence: TGTGCCTGGAGTGAATCCTCGTCAGTCAACACTGAAGCTTTCTTT.

In the case of this clone: The same CDR3 arises from other DNA sequences in this sample as well. The rearrangement joins TRBV6-4 to TRBJ2-7; 9 nucleotides line up with TRBD1. Germline V gene data show CDR1 as MRHNA and CDR2 as SNTAGT. This CDR3 is built from 17 residues. Unmatched junction bases numbered 14, after V lost 2 bases and J lost 6 bases. The CDR3 nucleotides read TGTGCCAGCAGTGACATACGTGTAGGAGAGACAGGGGGCGAGCAGTACTTC. Translating gives CASSDIRVGETGGEQYF.

The chain has TRBV7-9 and TRBJ1-1; D is uncertain. V lost 2 bases and J 0 bases, leaving 10 bases between the germline ends. CDR1 is SEHNR, CDR2 FQNEAQ, per germline (reference sequence). The length of the CDR3 is 15 residues. CDR3 nucleotides: TGTGCCAGCAGCTTACCGAGTGCCATGAACACTGAAGCTTTCTTT. Its protein is CASSLPSAMNTEAFF.

This sequence joins TRBV6-4 and TRBJ1-2, with TRBD1 matching over 8 bases. Germline values: CDR1 MRHNA, CDR2 SNTAGT. CDR3 size: 16 residues. The junction had 14 bases not matched to a gene; V was cut back by 9 bases and J by 2 bases. In nucleotides, the CDR3 is TGTGCCAGTCCGGGACAGGAACCCGGAAGGAACTATGGCTACACCTTC. Translation gives CASPGQEPGRNYGYTF.

The rearrangement uses TRBV5-6 and TRBJ1-2, with D tentatively TRBD1 (5 bases). Germline CDR1 SGHDT, CDR2 YYEEEE. The CDR3 runs to 13 residues. V gave up 1 base and J gave up 2 bases, with 6 bases separating them. DNA of the CDR3: TGTGCCAGCAGCTTGCCAGGGAACTATGGCTACACCTTC. Its protein product is CASSLPGNYGYTF.

V is TRBV10-1 and J is TRBJ1-5; 9 positions agree with TRBD1. The CDR3 extends over 17 amino acids. Germline lookup yields CDR1 WNHNN and CDR2 SYGVQD (reference sequence). V gave up 6 bases and J gave up 2 bases; unmatched junction bases: 11. The CDR3 bases are TGCGCCAGCAGAGACAGGGGGGGTTATTTAGGCAATCAGCCCCAGCATTTT. The encoded protein is CASRDRGGYLGNQPQHF.

The chain has TRBV11-2 and TRBJ2-2; TRBD1 agrees at 7 bases. The CDR3 extends over 15 amino acids. V trimming: 5 bases; J trimming: 1 base; junction bases outside the gene matches: 4. CDR1 is SGHAT, CDR2 FQNNGV, per germline. This chain's CDR3 is CASSLGTVNTGELFF. The CDR3 nucleotides read TGTGCCAGCAGCCTGGGGACAGTGAACACCGGGGAGCTGTTTTTT.

The CDR3 region has the DNA TGCGCCAGCAGCTTGGCTCAGGGGTTGACCTACGAGCAGTACTTC. Translation gives CASSLAQGLTYEQYF. This chain connects TRBV5-1 to TRBJ2-7; a possible D gene is TRBD1 (6 bases). Germline V lookup: CDR1 SGHRS, CDR2 YFSETQ. The CDR3 totals 15 residues. V was pared by 0 bases and J by 2 bases, with 12 bases between.

This clone was detected once. The rearrangement joins TRBV29-1 to TRBJ1-2; 9 bases agree with TRBD1. This CDR3 is 12 amino acids long. The germline V gene encodes CDR1 SQVTM and CDR2 ANQGSEA. Germline trimming cut 5 bases from V and 8 bases from J; bases unmatched to any gene: 6. The CDR3: CSVLQGARGYTF. The CDR3 DNA follows: TGCAGCGTTTTACAGGGGGCGCGGGGCTACACCTTC.

Turning to this clone: This sample includes further DNA sequences coding for the same CDR3. The chain links TRBV6-1 to TRBJ1-6, with D perhaps TRBD1 (5 bases). Germline CDR1 is MNHNS and CDR2 is SASEGT. This CDR3 comprises 17 residues. The V gene lost 2 bases and the J gene lost 3 bases, with 14 bases spanning the gap. For the CDR3, the DNA is TGTGCCAGCAGTGAAATCGGCGGGACGGGCTATAATTCACCCCTCCACTTT. This sequence encodes CASSEIGGTGYNSPLHF.

The V gene is TRBV2, the J gene TRBJ1-2; no clear D. V was cut by 9 bases and J by 2 bases, with 10 bases left in between. Germline CDR1 SNHLY, CDR2 FYNNEI. The CDR3 length is 12 residues. The CDR3 here is CARQGSNYGYTF. The CDR3 nucleotides read TGTGCCAGACAAGGTAGCAACTATGGCTACACCTTC. The variable domain in full, with the rest retrieved from reference TRBV2 and TRBJ1-2, is EPEVTQTPSHQVTQMGQEVILRCVPISNHLYFYWYRQILGQKVEFLVSFYNNEISEKSEIFDDQFSVERPDGSNFTLKIRSTKLEDSAMYFCARQGSNYGYTFGSGTRLTVV.

The chain links TRBV5-1 to TRBJ1-1; 7 bases line up with TRBD1. V lost 4 bases and J lost 2; bases outside the gene matches: 5. Per germline, CDR1 SGHRS and CDR2 YFSETQ. The CDR3 spans 14 residues. The CDR3 protein is CASSPGTVNTEAFF. CDR3 DNA: TGCGCCAGCAGCCCAGGGACAGTTAACACTGAAGCTTTCTTT.

The V call is TRBV7-2, the J call TRBJ1-5; unclear D gene. Germline V lookup: CDR1 SGHTA, CDR2 FQGNSA. Deletions cut 6 bases from V and 0 bases from J, with 6 bases between. This CDR3 is built from 13 residues. CDR3 coding DNA: TGTGCCAGCAGTGGAGATAGCAATCAGCCCCAGCATTTT. Translating it yields CASSGDSNQPQHF.

The genes are TRBV6-6 and TRBJ2-4, with 7 bases that match TRBD1. The CDR3 sequence is 15 residues long. In germline, CDR1 is MNHNY, CDR2 SVGAGI (reference sequence). J lost 2 bases, V lost 4 bases, and 5 bases had no gene match. CDR3 in amino acids: CASSLKTGSKNIQYF. In nucleotides, the CDR3 is TGTGCCAGCAGTTTAAAGACAGGGTCCAAAAACATTCAGTACTTC.

This rearrangement joins TRBV29-1 to TRBJ1-2; tentatively, D is TRBD1 (5 bases). Trimming cost V 0 bases and J 3 bases, with 8 bases left between them. This CDR3 is built from 13 residues. In germline, CDR1 is SQVTM, CDR2 ANQGSEA. Here the CDR3 reads CSVEDGGDYGYTF. For the CDR3, the DNA is TGCAGCGTTGAAGACGGGGGAGACTATGGCTACACCTTC.

The J gene is TRBJ2-3, the V gene TRBV5-1, with 11 bases aligning to TRBD2. The CDR3 runs 16 residues. V was clipped by 4 bases and J by 2 bases; unmatched bases: 6. Per germline, CDR1 SGHRS and CDR2 YFSETQ. CDR3: CASSTTSGGPTDTQYF. The CDR3 DNA sequence: TGCGCCAGCAGCACAACTAGCGGGGGCCCCACAGATACGCAGTATTTT.

On this clone: Relative to the germline gene, one junction end is altered; a read error may explain this. The chain employs TRBV7-9 and TRBJ2-7; weak D call: TRBD2 (6 bases). The V gene's germline CDR1 is SEHNR and CDR2 FQNEAQ (reference sequence). The CDR3 sequence is 13 residues long. The chain's CDR3 is CSSSLLLASEQYF. The DNA for the CDR3 is TGTTCCAGCAGCTTACTGCTAGCGAGCGAGCAGTACTTC. The complete variable domain, with remaining parts taken from reference TRBV7-9 and TRBJ2-7, reads DTGVSQNPRHKITKRGQNVTFRCDPISEHNRLYWYRQTLGQGPEFLTYFQNEAQLEKSRLLSDRFSAERPKGSFSTLEIQRTEQGDSAMYLCSSSLLLASEQYFGPGTRLTVT.

J is TRBJ1-6 and V is TRBV18; TRBD1 is a possible D gene (5 bases). The CDR3 runs to 15 residues. Trimming removed 1 base at V and 7 bases at J, with 11 bases between. Per germline, CDR1 KGHSH and CDR2 LQKENI. CDR3 DNA: TGTGCCAGCTCACCACAGATCGACAGAAATTCACCCCTCCACTTT. Protein product: CASSPQIDRNSPLHF. Based on the CDR3 plus reference TRBV18 and TRBJ1-6, the full variable domain is NAGVMQNPRHLVRRRGQEARLRCSPMKGHSHVYWYRQLPEEGLKFMVYLQKENIIDESGMPKERFSAEFPKEGPSILRIQQVVRGDSAAYFCASSPQIDRNSPLHFGNGTRLTVT.